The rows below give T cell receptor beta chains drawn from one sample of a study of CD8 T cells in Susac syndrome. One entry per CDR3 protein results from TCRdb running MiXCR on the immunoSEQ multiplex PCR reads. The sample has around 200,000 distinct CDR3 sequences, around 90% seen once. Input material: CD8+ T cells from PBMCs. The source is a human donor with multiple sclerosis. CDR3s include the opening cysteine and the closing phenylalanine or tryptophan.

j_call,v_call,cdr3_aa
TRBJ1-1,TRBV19,CASSIYTEAFF
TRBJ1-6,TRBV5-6,CASRMMVGDSPLHF
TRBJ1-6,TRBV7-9,CASSSQGAIAPLHF
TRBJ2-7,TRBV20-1,CSASRQGAYEQYF
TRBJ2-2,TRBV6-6,CASRGFSGNGELFF
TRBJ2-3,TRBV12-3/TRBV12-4,CASRPSEGAADTQYF
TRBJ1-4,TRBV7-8,CASSFWGQGREKLFF
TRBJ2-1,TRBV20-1,CSAREGQGYNEQFF
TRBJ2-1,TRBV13,CASSSPTDRGGLNEQFF
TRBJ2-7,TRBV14,CASSQGGYTSAVYEQYF
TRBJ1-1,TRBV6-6,CATLLLSGKNTEAFF
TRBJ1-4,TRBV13,CASSQGRRNEKLFF
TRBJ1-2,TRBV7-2,CASSPTLDRFYGYTF
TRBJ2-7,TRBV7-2,CASSPGQIYEQYF
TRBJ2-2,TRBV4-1,CASSQPPGLAGARNTGELFF
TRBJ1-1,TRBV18,CASSPEGQGEGAFF
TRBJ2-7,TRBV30,CAWSVGHQYEQYF
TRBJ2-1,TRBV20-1,CSARGLAKTSYNEQFF
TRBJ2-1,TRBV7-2,CASSRTSGRRNEQFF
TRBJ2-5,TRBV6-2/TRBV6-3,CASSYSRQAEVYHTRETQYF
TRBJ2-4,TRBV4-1,CASNGRTSKNIQYF
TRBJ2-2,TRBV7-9,CASSSWTSGRGGELFF
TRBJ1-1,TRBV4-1,CASSQEEGAMTEAFF
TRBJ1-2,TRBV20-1,CSAPSRQGNGYTF
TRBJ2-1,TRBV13,CASSLGLRGGGAFGNEQFF
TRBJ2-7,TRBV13,CASSFSTGVGSYEQYF
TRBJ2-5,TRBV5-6,CASSLPGGQETQYF
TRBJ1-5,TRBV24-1,CATSDLDSYQPQHF
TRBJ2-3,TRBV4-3,CASSPGGLQIRQYF
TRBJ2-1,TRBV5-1,CASSLVLAGGASYNEQFF
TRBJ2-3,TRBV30,CAWNGAPPETDTQYF
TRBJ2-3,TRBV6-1,CASSPGLADIQNTQYF
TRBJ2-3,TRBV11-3,CASSLPGLDTQYF
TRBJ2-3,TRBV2,CASTGIGQSTDTQYF
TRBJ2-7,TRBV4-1,CASSQDTTRTYEQYF
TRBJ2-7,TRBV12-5,CASGLDLTQVHYEQYF
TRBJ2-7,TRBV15,CATSRDRGHYEQYF
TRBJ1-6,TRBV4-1,CASSQVPGGGNSPLHF
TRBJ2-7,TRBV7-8,CASSSLGPYEQYF
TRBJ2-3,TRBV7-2,CASSTRLDSTDTQYF
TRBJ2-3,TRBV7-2,CASSPLAGSDTQYF
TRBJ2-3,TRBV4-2,CASSQGLRVAGDTQYF
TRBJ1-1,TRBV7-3,CASSSGVLAEAFF
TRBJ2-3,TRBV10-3,CAIRGLEVADTQYF
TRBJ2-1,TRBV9,CASSVSDSLNEQFF
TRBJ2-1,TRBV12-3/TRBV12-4,CASTGEDAEQFF
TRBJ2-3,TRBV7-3,CASSPAPRDTDTQYF
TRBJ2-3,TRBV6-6,CATTPRDVLGADTQYF
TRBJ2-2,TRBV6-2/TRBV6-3,CASSYPQGATGELFF
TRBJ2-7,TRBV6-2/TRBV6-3,CASSKGVRVPYEQYF
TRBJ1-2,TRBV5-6,CASSLGEGYTF